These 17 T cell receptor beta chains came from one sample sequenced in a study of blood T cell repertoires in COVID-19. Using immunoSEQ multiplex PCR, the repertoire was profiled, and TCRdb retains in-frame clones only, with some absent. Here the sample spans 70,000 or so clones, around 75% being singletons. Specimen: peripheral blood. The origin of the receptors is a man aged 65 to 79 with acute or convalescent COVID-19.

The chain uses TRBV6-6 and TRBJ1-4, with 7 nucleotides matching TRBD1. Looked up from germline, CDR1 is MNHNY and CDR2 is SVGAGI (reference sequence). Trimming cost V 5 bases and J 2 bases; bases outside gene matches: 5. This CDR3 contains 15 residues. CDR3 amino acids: CASSPRDSTNEKLFF. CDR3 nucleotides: TGTGCCAGCAGTCCCCGGGACAGCACTAATGAAAAACTGTTTTTT.

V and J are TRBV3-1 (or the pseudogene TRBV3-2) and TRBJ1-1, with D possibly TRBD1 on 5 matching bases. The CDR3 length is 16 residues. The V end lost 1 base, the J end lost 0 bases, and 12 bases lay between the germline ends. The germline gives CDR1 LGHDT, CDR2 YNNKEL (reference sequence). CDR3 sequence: CASSQGRGVMNTEAFF. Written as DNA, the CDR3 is TGTGCCAGCAGCCAAGGGCGGGGGGTCATGAACACTGAAGCTTTCTTT.

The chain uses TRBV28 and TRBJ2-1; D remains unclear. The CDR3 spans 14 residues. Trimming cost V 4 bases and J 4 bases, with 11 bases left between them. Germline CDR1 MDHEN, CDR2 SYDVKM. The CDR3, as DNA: TGTGCCAGCAGTTCCCCTAAGGAGTACAATGAGCAGTTCTTC. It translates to CASSSPKEYNEQFF.

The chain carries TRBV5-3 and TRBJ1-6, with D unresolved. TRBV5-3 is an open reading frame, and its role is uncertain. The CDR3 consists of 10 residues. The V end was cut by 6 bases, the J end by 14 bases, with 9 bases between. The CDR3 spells CARNEGTLHF. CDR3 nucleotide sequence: TGTGCCAGAAACGAGGGCACCCTCCACTTT.

The CDR3 DNA is TGCAGCGCCGCTATCCCCCCACTTGAGCAGTACTTC. Translating it yields CSAAIPPLEQYF. The chain has TRBV29-1 and TRBJ2-7, with D unresolved. Germline lookup yields CDR1 SQVTM and CDR2 ANQGSEA. The CDR3 runs to 12 residues. The V end lost 7 bases, the J end lost 7 bases, and 17 bases lay between the germline ends.

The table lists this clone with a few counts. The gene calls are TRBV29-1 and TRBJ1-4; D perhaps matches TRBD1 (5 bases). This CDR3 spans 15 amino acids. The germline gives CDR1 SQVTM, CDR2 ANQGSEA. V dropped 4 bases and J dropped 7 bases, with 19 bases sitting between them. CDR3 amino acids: CSVVAQGGLAEKLFF. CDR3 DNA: TGCAGCGTTGTGGCCCAGGGAGGTCTCGCTGAAAAACTGTTTTTT.

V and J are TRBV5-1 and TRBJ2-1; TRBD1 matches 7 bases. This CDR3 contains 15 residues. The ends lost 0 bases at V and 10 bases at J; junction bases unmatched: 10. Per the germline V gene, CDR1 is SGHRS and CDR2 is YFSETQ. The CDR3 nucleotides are TGCGCCAGCAGCTTGGGGGACAGTGAGGTAAAGGAGCAGTTCTTC. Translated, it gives CASSLGDSEVKEQFF.

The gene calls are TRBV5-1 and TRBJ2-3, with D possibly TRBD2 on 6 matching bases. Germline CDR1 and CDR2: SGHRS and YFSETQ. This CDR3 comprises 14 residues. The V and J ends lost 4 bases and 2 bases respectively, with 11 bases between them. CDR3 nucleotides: TGCGCCAGCAGCGGGGACTTCGTCACAGATACGCAGTATTTT. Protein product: CASSGDFVTDTQYF.

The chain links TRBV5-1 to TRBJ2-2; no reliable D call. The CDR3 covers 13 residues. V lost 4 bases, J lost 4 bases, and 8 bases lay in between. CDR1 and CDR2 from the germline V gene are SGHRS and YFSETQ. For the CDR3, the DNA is TGCGCCAGCAGCCCTCAAGCCACCGGGGAGCTGTTTTTT. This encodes CASSPQATGELFF.

CDR3 DNA sequence: TGCGCCAGCAGCCCCCGGGGTAGCGGGAACACCGGGGAGCTGTTTTTT. Amino acid sequence: CASSPRGSGNTGELFF. This sequence joins TRBV5-1 and TRBJ2-2; possible D gene TRBD2, 6 bases. The CDR3 runs to 16 residues. The germline gives CDR1 SGHRS, CDR2 YFSETQ. V was cut by 4 bases and J by 1 base, with 14 bases left in between. The whole variable domain, remainder taken from reference TRBV5-1 and TRBJ2-2, is KAGVTQTPRYLIKTRGQQVTLSCSPISGHRSVSWYQQTPGQGLQFLFEYFSETQRNKGNFPGRFSGRQFSNSRSEMNVSTLELGDSALYLCASSPRGSGNTGELFFGEGSRLTVL.

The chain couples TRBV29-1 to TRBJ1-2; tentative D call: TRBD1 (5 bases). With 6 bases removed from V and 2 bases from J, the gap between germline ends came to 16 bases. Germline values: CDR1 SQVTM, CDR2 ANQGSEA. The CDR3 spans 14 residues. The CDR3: CSVARQTQNYGYTF. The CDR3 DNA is TGCAGCGTCGCTAGACAGACACAAAACTATGGCTACACCTTC.

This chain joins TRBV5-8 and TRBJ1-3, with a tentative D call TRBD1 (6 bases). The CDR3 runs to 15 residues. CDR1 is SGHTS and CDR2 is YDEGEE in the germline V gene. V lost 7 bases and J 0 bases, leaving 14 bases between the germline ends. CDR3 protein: CASGGGALSGNTIYF. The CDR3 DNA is TGTGCCAGCGGCGGGGGGGCCCTCTCTGGAAACACCATATATTTT. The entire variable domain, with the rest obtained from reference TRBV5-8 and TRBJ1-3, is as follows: EAGVTQSPTHLIKTRGQQATLRCSPISGHTSVYWYQQALGLGLQFLLWYDEGEERNRGNFPPRFSGRQFPNYSSELNVNALELEDSALYLCASGGGALSGNTIYFGEGSWLTVV.

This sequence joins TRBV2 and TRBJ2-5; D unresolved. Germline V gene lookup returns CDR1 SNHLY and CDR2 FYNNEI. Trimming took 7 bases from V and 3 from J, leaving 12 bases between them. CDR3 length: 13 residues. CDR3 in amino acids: CASTFHREETQYF. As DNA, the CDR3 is TGTGCCAGCACCTTCCATAGAGAAGAGACCCAGTACTTC.

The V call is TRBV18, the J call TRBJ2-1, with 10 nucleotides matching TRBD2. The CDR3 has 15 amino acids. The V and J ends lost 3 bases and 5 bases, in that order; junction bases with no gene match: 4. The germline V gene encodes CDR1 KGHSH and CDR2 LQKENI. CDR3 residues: CASSPGTSANNEQFF. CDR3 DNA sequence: TGTGCCAGCTCACCGGGGACTAGCGCCAACAATGAGCAGTTCTTC.

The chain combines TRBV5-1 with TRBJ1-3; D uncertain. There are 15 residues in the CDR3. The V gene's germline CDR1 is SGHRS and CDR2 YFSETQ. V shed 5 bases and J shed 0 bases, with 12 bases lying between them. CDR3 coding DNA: TGCGCCAGCAGTGAGTTGGAGTACTCTGGAAACACCATATATTTT. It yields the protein CASSELEYSGNTIYF. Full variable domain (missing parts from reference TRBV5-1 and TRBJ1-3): KAGVTQTPRYLIKTRGQQVTLSCSPISGHRSVSWYQQTPGQGLQFLFEYFSETQRNKGNFPGRFSGRQFSNSRSEMNVSTLELGDSALYLCASSELEYSGNTIYFGEGSWLTVV.

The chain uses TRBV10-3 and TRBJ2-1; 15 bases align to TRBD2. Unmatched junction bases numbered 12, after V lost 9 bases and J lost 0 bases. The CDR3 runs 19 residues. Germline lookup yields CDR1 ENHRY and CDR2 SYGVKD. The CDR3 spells CAIATGTSGRMSSYNEQFF. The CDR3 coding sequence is TGTGCCATTGCCACGGGGACTAGCGGGAGGATGTCCTCCTACAATGAGCAGTTCTTC.

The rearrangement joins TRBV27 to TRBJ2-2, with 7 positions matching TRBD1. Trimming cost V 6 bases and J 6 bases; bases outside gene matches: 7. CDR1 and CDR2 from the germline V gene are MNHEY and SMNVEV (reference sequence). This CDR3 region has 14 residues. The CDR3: CASRLQGDAGELFF. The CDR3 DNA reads TGTGCCAGCAGGCTTCAGGGGGACGCCGGGGAGCTGTTTTTT.